This T cell receptor (beta chain) was retrieved from a study of blood T cell repertoires in COVID-19. Study overall: Researchers got acute and convalescent COVID-19 samples from the United States, Italy and Spain.

Authors' processing steps: Amplification with reference gene primers provided the estimates of nucleated cell counts. Profiling relied on immunoSEQ multiplex PCR, and the TCRdb table lists in-frame clones only, not all of them. Clone size and the V and J calls come from that table; the DNA yielded D and trimming. Among a few hundred thousand clones listed, about 91% were seen once. This CDR3 comprises 13 residues. Germline V CDR1 and CDR2: SGHAT, FQNNGV. The germline V and J ends were trimmed by 5 bases and 5 bases, with 12 bases remaining between them. The cohort comprised adults aged about 18 to 89 years residing in about 25 US areas. Cohort 3 recovery required two negative PCRs, clearance, or symptom resolution.

The source is a young woman who had recovered from COVID-19. Source material: PBMCs or T cells enriched from blood (not recorded which). The chain links TRBV11-2 to TRBJ1-1; D is uncertain. The CDR3 loop is CASSPTGRTEAFF. The DNA for the CDR3 is TGTGCCAGCAGCCCCACCGGGAGGACTGAAGCTTTCTTT.